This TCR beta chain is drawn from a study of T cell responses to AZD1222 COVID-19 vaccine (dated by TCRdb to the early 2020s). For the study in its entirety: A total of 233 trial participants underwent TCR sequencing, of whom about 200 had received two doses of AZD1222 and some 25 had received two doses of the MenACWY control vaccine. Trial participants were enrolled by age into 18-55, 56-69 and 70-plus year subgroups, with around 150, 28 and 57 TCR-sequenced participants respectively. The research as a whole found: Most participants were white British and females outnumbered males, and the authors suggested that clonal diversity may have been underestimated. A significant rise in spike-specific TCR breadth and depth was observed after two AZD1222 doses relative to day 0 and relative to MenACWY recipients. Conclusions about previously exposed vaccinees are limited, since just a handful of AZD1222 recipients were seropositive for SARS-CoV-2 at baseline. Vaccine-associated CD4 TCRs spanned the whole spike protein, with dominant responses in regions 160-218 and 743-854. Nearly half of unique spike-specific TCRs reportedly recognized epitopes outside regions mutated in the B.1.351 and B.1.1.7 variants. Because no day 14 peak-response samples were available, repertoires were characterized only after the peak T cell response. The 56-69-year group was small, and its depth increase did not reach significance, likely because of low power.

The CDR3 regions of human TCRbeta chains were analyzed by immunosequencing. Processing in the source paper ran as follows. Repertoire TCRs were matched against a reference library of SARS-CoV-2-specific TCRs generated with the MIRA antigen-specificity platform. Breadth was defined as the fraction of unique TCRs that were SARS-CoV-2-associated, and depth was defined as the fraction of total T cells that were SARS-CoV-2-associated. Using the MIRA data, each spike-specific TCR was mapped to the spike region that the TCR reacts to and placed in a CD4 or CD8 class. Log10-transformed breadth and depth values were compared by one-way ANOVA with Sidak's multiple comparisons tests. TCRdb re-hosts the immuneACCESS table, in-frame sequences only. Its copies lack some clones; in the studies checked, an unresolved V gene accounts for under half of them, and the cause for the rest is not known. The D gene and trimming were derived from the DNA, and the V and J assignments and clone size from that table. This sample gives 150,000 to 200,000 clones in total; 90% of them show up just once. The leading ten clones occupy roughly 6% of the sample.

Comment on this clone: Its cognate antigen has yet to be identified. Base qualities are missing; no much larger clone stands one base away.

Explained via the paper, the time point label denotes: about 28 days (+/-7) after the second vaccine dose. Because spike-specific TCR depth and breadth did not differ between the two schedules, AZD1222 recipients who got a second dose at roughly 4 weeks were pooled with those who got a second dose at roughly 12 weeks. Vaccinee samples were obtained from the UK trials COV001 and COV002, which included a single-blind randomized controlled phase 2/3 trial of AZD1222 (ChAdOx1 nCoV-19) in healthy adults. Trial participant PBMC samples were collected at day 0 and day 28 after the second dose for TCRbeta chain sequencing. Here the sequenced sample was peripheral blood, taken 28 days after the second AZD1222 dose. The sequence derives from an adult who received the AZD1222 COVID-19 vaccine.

The nucleotide sequence reads as follows: TGTGCCAGCAGCCCAGGACAGGGGCGGAACTATGGCTACACCTTC. Translated, this gives CASSPGQGRNYGYTF. This receptor chain uses TRBV7-6 and TRBJ1-2, with 9 bases aligning to TRBD1. Reading from cysteine to phenylalanine, the CDR3 counts 15 amino acids. Just CDR3 DNA is preserved here, 45 bases in frame from base 1. The germline V gene specifies SGHVS as CDR1 and FNYEAQ as CDR2. The germline V and J ends show losses of 5 bases and 2 bases respectively, and no gene match explains 6 bases of the junction.